Listed here is a single T cell receptor beta chain. From germline, CDR1 is KGHDR and CDR2 SFDVKD. CDR3 size: 15 residues. V gave up 3 bases and J gave up 4 bases, with 11 bases separating them. Sequencing was performed with immunoSEQ multiplex PCR; in TCRdb, only in-frame clones are kept and a portion is missing. The sample consists of 150,000 or so clones, approximately 92% of them appearing once. This record belongs to a study of control samples from healthy donors and cancer patients. The source is a woman in her sixties or seventies in good health. The sample consisted of blood. The chain carries TRBV24-1 and TRBJ2-2; TRBD1 is a possible D gene (6 bases). The CDR3 nucleotides are TGTGCCACCAGTGATCGACAGGTTTTCACCGGGGAGCTGTTTTTT. Protein sequence: CATSDRQVFTGELFF.